The rows below give T cell receptor beta chains drawn from one sample of a study of control samples from healthy donors and cancer patients. The method was immunoSEQ multiplex PCR; TCRdb's version includes in-frame clones alone and lacks a portion of them. The sample contains some 30,000 clones, about 85% of which appear only once. Sequencing used formalin-fixed, paraffin-embedded tissue. All receptors derive from a female donor with melanoma. Each CDR3 is given with its conserved first and last residue. The D gene is left open where the match is weak. The size of a clone is reported for some rows only, either as once, few or many, or as a class for expanded clones.

D gene: TRBD2; clone size: .; V gene: TRBV7-8; J gene: TRBJ2-5; CDR3 protein: CASSLLAGEETQYF; CDR3 DNA: TGTGCCAGCAGCTTATTAGCGGGAGAAGAGACCCAGTACTTC
D gene: .; clone size: once; V gene: TRBV5-1; J gene: TRBJ1-5; CDR3 protein: CASSLDVNQPQHF; CDR3 DNA: TGCGCCAGCAGCTTGGATGTGAATCAGCCCCAGCATTTT
D gene: .; clone size: once; V gene: TRBV5-1; J gene: TRBJ2-3; CDR3 protein: CASSLWADTQYF; CDR3 DNA: TGCGCCAGCAGCTTGTGGGCAGATACGCAGTATTTT
D gene: .; clone size: .; V gene: TRBV24-1; J gene: TRBJ1-1; CDR3 protein: CATKGVHHTEAFF; CDR3 DNA: TGTGCCACCAAGGGTGTACACCACACTGAAGCTTTCTTT
D gene: .; clone size: .; V gene: TRBV18; J gene: TRBJ2-1; CDR3 protein: CASSPLQQGGDEQFF; CDR3 DNA: TGTGCCAGCTCACCACTACAACAGGGGGGGGATGAGCAGTTCTTC
D gene: .; clone size: .; V gene: TRBV5-6; J gene: TRBJ2-3; CDR3 protein: CASSLAGRPVTDTQYF; CDR3 DNA: TGTGCCAGCAGCTTGGCGGGGAGACCGGTAACAGATACGCAGTATTTT
D gene: .; clone size: once; V gene: TRBV5-6; J gene: TRBJ2-7; CDR3 protein: CASSFLGEQYF; CDR3 DNA: TGTGCCAGCAGCTTCTTGGGGGAGCAGTACTTC
D gene: TRBD1; clone size: .; V gene: TRBV29-1; J gene: TRBJ2-7; CDR3 protein: CSVGNRGPYEQYF; CDR3 DNA: TGCAGCGTTGGAAACAGGGGTCCCTACGAGCAGTACTTC
D gene: .; clone size: .; V gene: TRBV6-1; J gene: TRBJ1-1; CDR3 protein: CASSEKTNTEAFF; CDR3 DNA: TGTGCCAGCAGTGAGAAGACGAACACTGAAGCTTTCTTT
D gene: TRBD2; clone size: once; V gene: TRBV5-4; J gene: TRBJ2-3; CDR3 protein: CASSLSGSVTDTQYF; CDR3 DNA: TGTGCCAGCAGCCTTAGCGGGAGTGTCACAGATACGCAGTATTTT
D gene: TRBD1; clone size: .; V gene: TRBV7-2; J gene: TRBJ1-1; CDR3 protein: CASSEQGALGTEAFF; CDR3 DNA: TGTGCCAGCAGCGAACAGGGGGCGCTGGGGACTGAAGCTTTCTTT
D gene: .; clone size: .; V gene: TRBV6-5; J gene: TRBJ2-3; CDR3 protein: CASSRDRSTDTQYF; CDR3 DNA: TGTGCCAGCAGCCGGGACCGATCGACAGATACGCAGTATTTT
D gene: TRBD1; clone size: few; V gene: TRBV7-2; J gene: TRBJ1-2; CDR3 protein: CASSSGQGRGGYTF; CDR3 DNA: TGTGCCAGCAGCTCGGGACAGGGAAGGGGTGGCTACACCTTC
D gene: .; clone size: .; V gene: TRBV28; J gene: TRBJ1-2; CDR3 protein: CASIGGAHGYTF; CDR3 DNA: TGTGCCAGCATCGGGGGAGCCCACGGCTACACCTTC
D gene: .; clone size: medium-sized; V gene: TRBV25-1; J gene: TRBJ1-1; CDR3 protein: CASSLGDTEAFF; CDR3 DNA: TGTGCCAGCAGTTTGGGAGACACTGAAGCTTTCTTT
D gene: TRBD2; clone size: .; V gene: TRBV11-2; J gene: TRBJ2-2; CDR3 protein: CASSRGTLAGGGELFF; CDR3 DNA: TGTGCCAGCAGCCGAGGAACACTAGCGGGAGGCGGGGAGCTGTTTTTT
D gene: .; clone size: .; V gene: TRBV19; J gene: TRBJ2-5; CDR3 protein: CASSIGQYQETQYF; CDR3 DNA: TGTGCCAGTAGTATAGGGCAGTACCAAGAGACCCAGTACTTC
D gene: .; clone size: .; V gene: TRBV5-1; J gene: TRBJ2-3; CDR3 protein: CASSLGPSSLGDTQYF; CDR3 DNA: TGCGCCAGCAGCTTGGGTCCCAGCTCCTTGGGCGATACGCAGTATTTT
D gene: TRBD2; clone size: once; V gene: TRBV7-8; J gene: TRBJ2-1; CDR3 protein: CASSFLAGNGNEQFF; CDR3 DNA: TGTGCCAGCAGCTTTCTAGCGGGAAACGGTAATGAGCAGTTCTTC